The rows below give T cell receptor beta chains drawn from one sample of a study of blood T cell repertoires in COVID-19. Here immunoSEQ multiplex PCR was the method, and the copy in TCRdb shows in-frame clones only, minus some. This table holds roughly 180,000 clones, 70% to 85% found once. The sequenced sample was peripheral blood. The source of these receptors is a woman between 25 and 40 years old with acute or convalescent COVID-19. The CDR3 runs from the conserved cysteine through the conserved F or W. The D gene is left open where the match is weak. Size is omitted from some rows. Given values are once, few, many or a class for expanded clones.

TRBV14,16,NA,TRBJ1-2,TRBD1,TGTGCCAGCAGCCACATTGGAGGAGGGGGCACCTATGGCTACACCTTC,CASSHIGGGGTYGYTF
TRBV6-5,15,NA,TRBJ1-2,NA,TGTGCCAGCAGACCCATGGGGGAGGCGGACTATGGCTACACCTTC,CASRPMGEADYGYTF
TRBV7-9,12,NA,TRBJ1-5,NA,TGTGCCAGCAGCTGGGCTGGGCAGCCCCAGCATTTT,CASSWAGQPQHF
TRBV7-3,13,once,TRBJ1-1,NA,TGTGCCAGCAGCTTAACGGGGGGCACTGAAGCTTTCTTT,CASSLTGGTEAFF
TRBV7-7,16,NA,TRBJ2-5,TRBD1,TGTGCTAGCAGCCTCCGGGACAGCCTGACTGAAGAGACCCAGTACTTC,CASSLRDSLTEETQYF
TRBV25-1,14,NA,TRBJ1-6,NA,TGTGCCAGCAGTGAAGGAGCGCAGAATTCACCCCTCCACTTT,CASSEGAQNSPLHF
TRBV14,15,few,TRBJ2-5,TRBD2,TGTGCCAGCAGCCGGCTAGCGGGGGGTCTAGAGACCCAGTACTTC,CASSRLAGGLETQYF
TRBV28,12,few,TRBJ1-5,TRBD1,TGTGCCAGCAGTTTACGTCGGCTGGACAGGAATTTT,CASSLRRLDRNF
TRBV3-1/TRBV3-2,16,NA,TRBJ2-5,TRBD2,TGTGCCAGCAGCCATGGGAGGCGGGGGGCCCAAGAGACCCAGTACTTC,CASSHGRRGAQETQYF
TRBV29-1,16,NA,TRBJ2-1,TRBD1,TGCAGCGTTGAAGGAGGACAGGGGGTCCGCTACAATGAGCAGTTCTTC,CSVEGGQGVRYNEQFF
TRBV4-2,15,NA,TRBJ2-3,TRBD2,TGTGCCAGCAGCCAAGATAGCGGGGACACAGATACGCAGTATTTT,CASSQDSGDTDTQYF
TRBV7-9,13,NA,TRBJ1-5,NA,TGTGCCAGCAGCTCCCCGAGCGGTGGGCCCCAGCATTTT,CASSSPSGGPQHF
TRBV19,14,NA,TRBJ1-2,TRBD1,TGTGCCAGTAGTACCACAGGGGGCTCGGACGGCTACACCTTC,CASSTTGGSDGYTF
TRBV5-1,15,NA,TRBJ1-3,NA,TGCGCCAGCAGCTTGGCCACAGGGTACGGAAACACCATATATTTT,CASSLATGYGNTIYF
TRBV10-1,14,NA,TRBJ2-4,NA,TGCGCCAGCAGTGCGGCGGTAGCCAAAAACATTCAGTACTTC,CASSAAVAKNIQYF